The entry below gives a single TCR beta chain sequence along with its context. Its antigen is unknown. The CDR3 covers 13 residues. Germline lookup yields CDR1 SGHTA and CDR2 FQGNSA. The V and J ends lost 3 bases and 5 bases respectively, with 10 bases between them. Only in-frame clones appear in the TCRdb table, and some are missing; sequencing was by immunoSEQ multiplex PCR. Of 9,500 to 12,000 clones in the sample, 74% were seen once. Before the COVID-19 pandemic, during about 2011-2019, CD4+ T cells were taken from unexposed donors. After more than eight days of culture, CD4+ T cells were isolated. The sample is drawn from a study of CD4 T cells in relation to SARS-CoV-2 and coronaviruses.

The V gene is TRBV7-2, the J gene TRBJ2-5; D is perhaps TRBD1 or TRBD2 (5 bases each). The TCR was taken from a human donor in good health. Material: CD4+ T cells from PBMCs, cultured in vitro. CDR3 DNA: TGTGCCAGCAGCTTGACATGGGGGGAGACCCAGTACTTC. Its translation is CASSLTWGETQYF. The full variable domain, completed using reference TRBV7-2 and TRBJ2-5, is GAGVSQSPSNKVTEKGKDVELRCDPISGHTALYWYRQSLGQGLEFLIYFQGNSAPDKSGLPSDRFSAERTGGSVSTLTIQRTQQEDSAVYLCASSLTWGETQYFGPGTRLLVL.